This T cell receptor (beta chain) was observed in a study of CD8 T cells in Susac syndrome. Germline V gives CDR1 LGHNA, CDR2 YSLEER. Trimming stripped 1 base from V and 6 bases from J, with 10 bases between. This CDR3 region has 14 residues. The authors reverse transcribed roughly 0.5 to 1 ug RNA with random hexamers. Using its own MiXCR run on the immunoSEQ multiplex PCR reads, TCRdb lists one record per CDR3 protein. The sample includes roughly 70,000 distinct CDR3 sequences, approximately 96% of them seen just once. The multiple sclerosis control group was made up of treatment-naive patients with stable or active relapsing-remitting disease. TEMRA cells were FACS-enriched and CD8+ and CD4+ T cells negatively isolated.

Sequencing was carried out using CD4+ T cells from PBMCs. This chain links TRBV4-3 with TRBJ2-4, with D tentatively TRBD1 or TRBD2 (5 bases each). This clonotype was sampled from a human donor with multiple sclerosis. Written as DNA, the CDR3 is TGCGCCAGCAGCCAAGCCGGGACGGCAAACATTCAGTACTTC. This codes for CASSQAGTANIQYF.